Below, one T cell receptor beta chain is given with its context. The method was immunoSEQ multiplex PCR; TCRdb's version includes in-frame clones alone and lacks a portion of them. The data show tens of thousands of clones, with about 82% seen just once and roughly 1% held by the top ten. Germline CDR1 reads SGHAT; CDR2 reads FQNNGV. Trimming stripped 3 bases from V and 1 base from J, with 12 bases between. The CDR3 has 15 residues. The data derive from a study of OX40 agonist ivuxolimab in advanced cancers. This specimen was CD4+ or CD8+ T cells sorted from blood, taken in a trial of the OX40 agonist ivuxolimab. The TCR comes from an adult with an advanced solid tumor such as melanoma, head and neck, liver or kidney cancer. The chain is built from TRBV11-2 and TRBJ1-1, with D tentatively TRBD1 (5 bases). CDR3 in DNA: TGTGCCAGCAGCTTCCTGGGGGAGGGGAACACTGAAGCTTTCTTT. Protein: CASSFLGEGNTEAFF.